One sample yielded the 20 T cell receptor beta chains listed below, sequenced in a study of CD8 T cells in ankylosing spondylitis. TCRdb used MiXCR to reprocess the 5' RACE reads, holding one entry per CDR3 protein. There are roughly 200,000 distinct CDR3 sequences in the sample; approximately 24% occur only once, and 5% to 8% lies in the top ten. Material: blood, either unsorted or a sorted T cell fraction (not recorded which). The receptor source for this set is a male donor with ankylosing spondylitis or in good health (not recorded which).

Ten or more counts support this clonotype. The DNA for the CDR3 is TGCGCCAGCAGCTTGGATAAGGGCCTCTACGAGCAGTACTTC. Its translation is CASSLDKGLYEQYF. The chain joins TRBV5-1 to TRBJ2-7; D ambiguous. Between the trimmed V and J ends, which lost 0 bases and 3 bases, there was a span of 10 bases. The germline gives CDR1 SGHRS, CDR2 YFSETQ. The CDR3 consists of 14 residues.

This clonotype was counted once. The rearrangement joins TRBV11-2 to TRBJ2-5; D is unclear. The CDR3 loop spans 15 amino acids. Trimming took 1 base from V and 2 from J, leaving 11 bases between them. Per germline, CDR1 SGHAT and CDR2 FQNNGV. Written as DNA, the CDR3 is TGTGCCAGCAGCTTAGGGAGTATCAGTCAAGAGACCCAGTACTTC. Encoded protein: CASSLGSISQETQYF.

The V gene is TRBV29-1, the J gene TRBJ2-3, with 8 positions matching TRBD1. With 4 bases clipped from V and 0 bases from J, the junction kept 0 bases outside the gene matches. This CDR3 spans 13 amino acids. CDR1 SQVTM and CDR2 ANQGSEA come from the germline V gene. DNA of the CDR3: TGCAGCGTTGGGACAGGGAGCACAGATACGCAGTATTTT. Its protein is CSVGTGSTDTQYF.

This clonotype showed up many times. The rearrangement links TRBV3-1 to TRBJ2-1; 7 bases fit TRBD2. The trim removed 2 bases at V and 10 bases at J, leaving 2 bases unmatched. The CDR3 runs to 12 residues. Germline V gene lookup returns CDR1 LGHDT and CDR2 YNNKEL (reference sequence). The CDR3 DNA follows: TGTGCCAGCAGCCAAAAACTAGCGGAGCAGTTCTTC. Protein product: CASSQKLAEQFF.

This clonotype was detected only once. Here the CDR3 reads CSVERDRDGGANVLTF. The DNA of the CDR3 is TGCAGCGTTGAAAGGGACAGGGATGGAGGGGCCAACGTCCTGACTTTC. The chain is built from TRBV29-1 and TRBJ2-6; the match to TRBD1 covers 9 bases. Trimming at V came to 2 bases and at J to 4 bases, leaving 6 bases not matched to a gene. Per germline, CDR1 SQVTM and CDR2 ANQGSEA. CDR3 length: 16 residues.

This clonotype appeared many times. V is TRBV20-1 and J is TRBJ2-7, with 9 positions matching TRBD1. V was clipped by 8 bases and J by 5 bases; unmatched bases: 7. The CDR3 spans 12 residues. Germline CDR1 DFQATT, CDR2 SNEGSKA (reference sequence). The CDR3 DNA is TGCAGTCGAATTGACAGGGGGGACGAGCAGTACTTC. Amino acid sequence: CSRIDRGDEQYF.

This clonotype was recorded many times. The rearrangement uses TRBV7-9 and TRBJ2-7; D tentatively reads TRBD1 or TRBD2 (5 bases each). Germline assignment: CDR1 SEHNR and CDR2 FQNEAQ (reference sequence). The V end was cut by 5 bases, the J end by 13 bases, with 21 bases between. This CDR3 is built from 13 residues. DNA of the CDR3: TGTGCCAGCAGCGAGGAAATAGGAGGACACCTCTACTTC. As protein: CASSEEIGGHLYF. Full variable domain (rest looked up from reference TRBV7-9 and TRBJ2-7): DTGVSQNPRHKITKRGQNVTFRCDPISEHNRLYWYRQTLGQGPEFLTYFQNEAQLEKSRLLSDRFSAERPKGSFSTLEIQRTEQGDSAMYLCASSEEIGGHLYFGPGTRLTVT.

This clonotype was seen at least ten times. The rearrangement uses TRBV5-5 and TRBJ2-7, with 9 positions matching TRBD1. Germline loops: CDR1 SGHKS, CDR2 YYEKEE (reference sequence). The CDR3 covers 15 residues. Trimming took 7 bases from V and 1 from J; bases not matched to a gene: 9. In DNA form, the CDR3 reads TGTGCCAGCGAACCCGGGGACAGGGCATCCTACGAGCAGTACTTC. Translated, it gives CASEPGDRASYEQYF. The entire variable domain, with the rest obtained from reference TRBV5-5 and TRBJ2-7, is as follows: DAGVTQSPTHLIKTRGQQVTLRCSPISGHKSVSWYQQVLGQGPQFIFQYYEKEERGRGNFPDRFSARQFPNYSSELNVNALLLGDSALYLCASEPGDRASYEQYFGPGTRLTVT.

This clonotype has ten or more counts. The chain uses TRBV7-2 and TRBJ2-1; D is ambiguous. Germline V CDR1 and CDR2: SGHTA, FQGNSA. Trimming took off 2 bases at V and 9 bases at J, with 8 bases between the two ends. This CDR3 contains 12 residues. The DNA of the CDR3 is TGTGCCAGCAGCTTATTGTCGCTTGAGCAGTTCTTC. It specifies CASSLLSLEQFF.

V and J are TRBV4-1 and TRBJ1-4, with 9 positions matching TRBD1. There are 17 residues in the CDR3. The J segment lost 0 bases and the V segment lost 2 bases, leaving 4 bases of the junction unmatched. Per the germline V gene, CDR1 is MGHRA and CDR2 is YSYEKL. The CDR3: CASSQPGQGATNEKLFF. In DNA, the CDR3 is TGCGCCAGCAGCCAACCGGGACAGGGTGCAACTAATGAAAAACTGTTTTTT.

This clonotype was counted many times. The gene calls are TRBV7-2 and TRBJ2-3; TRBD2 agrees at 14 bases. CDR1 and CDR2 (germline): SGHTA, FQGNSA. J gave up 6 bases and V 2 bases, and 7 bases lay outside the gene matches. CDR3 length: 17 residues. The CDR3 DNA reads as TGTGCCAGCAGCTTAAACCCGGGACTAGCGGGAGCTGATACGCAGTATTTT. Translated: CASSLNPGLAGADTQYF. Full variable domain (outside the CDR3, taken from reference TRBV7-2 and TRBJ2-3): GAGVSQSPSNKVTEKGKDVELRCDPISGHTALYWYRQSLGQGLEFLIYFQGNSAPDKSGLPSDRFSAERTGGSVSTLTIQRTQQEDSAVYLCASSLNPGLAGADTQYFGPGTRLTVL.

The sample holds a few counts of this clonotype. The chain uses TRBV20-1 and TRBJ2-2; 7 bases align to TRBD2. The CDR3 spans 19 residues. Germline V CDR1 and CDR2: DFQATT, SNEGSKA (reference sequence). V gave up 1 base and J gave up 5 bases; unmatched junction bases: 19. The CDR3 DNA sequence: TGCAGTGCTAGAGGGGAGGGGCGGGGTCGGCCACTTGGGACCGGGGAGCTGTTTTTT. It encodes CSARGEGRGRPLGTGELFF.

In this sample, this clonotype turned up many times. The rearrangement joins TRBV9 to TRBJ2-1; 12 bases align to TRBD2. V shed 4 bases and J 7 bases; nucleotides not matched to a gene: 6. This CDR3 is built from 15 residues. Germline V gene sequence: CDR1 SGDLS, CDR2 YYNGEE. The CDR3 region is CASSPWTSGKNEQFF. The CDR3 coding sequence is TGTGCCAGCAGCCCCTGGACTAGCGGGAAAAATGAGCAGTTCTTC.

This clonotype has at least ten counts. The rearrangement joins TRBV9 to TRBJ2-7, with D tentatively TRBD1 (7 bases). Trimming removed 0 bases at V and 0 bases at J, with 13 bases between. The germline V gene has CDR1 SGDLS and CDR2 YYNGEE. CDR3 size: 16 residues. CDR3 sequence: CASSVEAGGSSYEQYF. The CDR3 region has the DNA TGTGCCAGCAGCGTAGAGGCAGGGGGGAGCTCCTACGAGCAGTACTTC.

The chain recombines TRBV5-6 with TRBJ2-5, with D perhaps matching TRBD1 (6 bases). Germline loops: CDR1 SGHDT, CDR2 YYEEEE. V was pared by 0 bases and J by 2 bases, with 11 bases between. CDR3 length: 15 residues. CDR3 loop: CASSLVQGRQETQYF. DNA of the CDR3: TGTGCCAGCAGCTTGGTTCAGGGGAGACAAGAGACCCAGTACTTC.

This chain connects TRBV29-1 to TRBJ2-7, with D possibly matching TRBD2 (6 bases). Trimming stripped 7 bases from V and 5 bases from J, with 12 bases between. The CDR3 is made up of 11 amino acids. Germline CDR1 SQVTM, CDR2 ANQGSEA. CDR3 coding DNA: TGCAGCGCGGGGGTCGGAGACGAGCAGTACTTC. It codes for CSAGVGDEQYF.

There are a few counts of this clonotype. The chain recombines TRBV29-1 with TRBJ2-1; TRBD1 aligns across 7 bases. Germline CDR1 is SQVTM and CDR2 is ANQGSEA. CDR3 length: 14 amino acids. The ends lost 6 bases at V and 6 bases at J; junction bases unmatched: 11. The CDR3 DNA sequence: TGCAGCGTATATGGACAGGATCATGCCAATGAGCAGTTCTTC. Protein product: CSVYGQDHANEQFF.

This clonotype was recorded a few times. This chain joins TRBV12-3 or TRBV12-4 and TRBJ2-3; D call uncertain. The ends were cut back, 4 bases at V and 0 bases at J, with 5 bases in the middle. CDR3 length equals 13 residues. CDR3 DNA: TGTGCCAGCAGTTCATACAGCACAGATACGCAGTATTTT. Encoded protein: CASSSYSTDTQYF.

The rearrangement links TRBV20-1 to TRBJ1-5, with D perhaps matching TRBD1 (5 bases). Germline values: CDR1 DFQATT, CDR2 SNEGSKA (reference sequence). This CDR3 spans 13 amino acids. The V end lost 6 bases, the J end lost 0 bases, and 9 bases lay between the germline ends. The CDR3 loop is CSAVGDSNQPQHF. The CDR3 nucleotides are TGCAGTGCCGTGGGGGATAGCAATCAGCCCCAGCATTTT.

This clonotype was detected only a few times. This sequence joins TRBV29-1 and TRBJ2-5; the D gene could be TRBD1 or TRBD2 (5 bases each). Deletions cut 1 base from V and 5 bases from J, with 8 bases between. From germline, CDR1 is SQVTM and CDR2 ANQGSEA. This CDR3 has 12 residues. The CDR3 loop reads CSVEGGDETQYF. The CDR3 coding sequence is TGCAGCGTTGAAGGAGGGGATGAGACCCAGTACTTC.